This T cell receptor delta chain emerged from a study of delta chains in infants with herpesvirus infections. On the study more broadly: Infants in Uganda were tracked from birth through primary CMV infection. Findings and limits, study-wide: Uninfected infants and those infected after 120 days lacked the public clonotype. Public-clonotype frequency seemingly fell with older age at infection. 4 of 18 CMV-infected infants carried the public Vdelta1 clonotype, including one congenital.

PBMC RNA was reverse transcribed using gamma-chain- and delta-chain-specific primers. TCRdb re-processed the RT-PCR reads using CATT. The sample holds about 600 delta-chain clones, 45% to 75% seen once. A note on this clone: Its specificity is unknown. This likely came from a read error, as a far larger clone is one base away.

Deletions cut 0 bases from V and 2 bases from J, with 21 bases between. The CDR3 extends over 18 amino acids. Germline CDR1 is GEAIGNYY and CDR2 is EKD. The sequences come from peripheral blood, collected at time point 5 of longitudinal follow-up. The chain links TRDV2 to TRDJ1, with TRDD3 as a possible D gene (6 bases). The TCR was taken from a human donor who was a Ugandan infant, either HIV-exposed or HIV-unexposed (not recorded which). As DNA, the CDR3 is TGTGCCTGTGACACCGACATTTGGGGGGACGGGGGTACCGATAAACTCATCTTT. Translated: CACDTDIWGDGGTDKLIF.